Only one count was recorded for the clone carrying this T cell receptor (beta chain). The target antigen is unknown. This sample was taken from a study of cytomegalovirus exposure and HLA in healthy donors. General study findings and limits: Sequencing depth roughly uniform across donors was assumed in presence/absence analyses. As a later analysis showed, a missense DCLRE1C variant was linked to trimming of TCR beta V- and J-genes.

CDR3 length: 14 residues. V lost 4 bases to trimming and J lost 4 bases; unmatched junction nucleotides: 3. In germline, CDR1 is SGHTS, CDR2 YDEGEE. Vbeta (60) and Jbeta (13) primers were used in the PCR. Using immunoSEQ multiplex PCR, the repertoire was profiled, and TCRdb retains in-frame clones only, with some absent. Found here are 200,000 or so clones, approximately 81% of them singletons; the top ten hold over 1%. This receptor was identified in a human donor in good health. The material sequenced was PBMCs. The chain has TRBV5-8 and TRBJ2-1; 9 bases align to TRBD1. The DNA of the CDR3 is TGTGCCAGCAGCCAGGGACAGGGTTACAATGAGCAGTTCTTC. It is translated as CASSQGQGYNEQFF.